This passage covers 27 T cell receptor beta chains from one sample sequenced in a study of cytotoxic CD8 clonotypes in ibrutinib-treated CLL. Libraries were prepared by immunoSEQ multiplex PCR; TCRdb keeps only in-frame clonotypes and omits some of them. This sample carries 200,000 to 250,000 clones, more than 70% of them seen once, and the ten largest clones take roughly 10%. The source was PBMCs, collected after 12 months of ibrutinib treatment. These receptors came from a human donor with chronic lymphocytic leukemia.

Comments on this clone: This CDR3 is also generated by other DNA sequences in the sample. The CDR3 protein is CASSVGPNTGELFF. CDR3 nucleotides: TGTGCCAGCAGCGTAGGTCCTAACACCGGGGAGCTGTTTTTT. The gene calls are TRBV9 and TRBJ2-2; D unresolved. The germline V gene encodes CDR1 SGDLS and CDR2 YYNGEE. Trimming removed 0 bases at V and 2 bases at J, with 5 bases between. The CDR3 is 14 residues long.

The genes are TRBV27 and TRBJ1-1, with D possibly TRBD1 on 5 matching bases. Trimming left V 8 bases short and J 1 base short, with 17 bases between. Germline values: CDR1 MNHEY, CDR2 SMNVEV (reference sequence). The CDR3 runs 15 residues. CDR3 protein: CASGPSFDRNTEAFF. CDR3 sequence (DNA): TGTGCCAGCGGGCCCTCTTTTGACAGGAACACTGAAGCTTTCTTT.

V is TRBV5-5 and J is TRBJ2-3, with TRBD1 matching 9 bases. This CDR3 comprises 14 residues. V trimming: 7 bases; J trimming: 4 bases; junction bases outside the gene matches: 7. CDR1 and CDR2 (germline): SGHKS, YYEKEE (reference sequence). CDR3 region: CASVWGQGADTQYF. The DNA for the CDR3 is TGTGCCAGCGTGTGGGGACAGGGAGCAGATACGCAGTATTTT.

This clone was observed a single time. The V call is TRBV18, the J call TRBJ2-7; 9 bases map to TRBD1. Germline V gene lookup returns CDR1 KGHSH and CDR2 LQKENI. Trimming at V came to 2 bases and at J to 1 base, leaving 3 bases not matched to a gene. This CDR3 contains 15 residues. DNA for the CDR3: TGTGCCAGCTCACCATTTGGGACAGGGTCCTACGAGCAGTACTTC. As protein: CASSPFGTGSYEQYF. Drawing the rest from reference TRBV18 and TRBJ2-7, the complete variable domain is NAGVMQNPRHLVRRRGQEARLRCSPMKGHSHVYWYRQLPEEGLKFMVYLQKENIIDESGMPKERFSAEFPKEGPSILRIQQVVRGDSAAYFCASSPFGTGSYEQYFGPGTRLTVT.

J is TRBJ2-6 and V is TRBV27, with TRBD1 identical over 9 bases. The V gene end was trimmed by 4 bases and the J gene end by 0 bases; junction bases not matched to a gene: 13. CDR1 and CDR2 (germline): MNHEY, SMNVEV (reference sequence). The CDR3 runs 20 residues. The CDR3 is CASSYSGTGSTISGANVLTF. DNA of the CDR3: TGTGCCAGCAGTTACTCCGGGACAGGGTCTACTATCTCTGGGGCCAACGTCCTGACTTTC.

The V gene is TRBV6-5, the J gene TRBJ1-5, with 8 bases fitting TRBD1. Germline V gives CDR1 MNHEY, CDR2 SVGAGI. This CDR3 has 15 amino acids. With 6 bases clipped from V and 3 bases from J, the junction kept 7 bases outside the gene matches. In DNA, the CDR3 is TGTGCCAGCAGCCGCCGGACAGGGCACAATCAGCCCCAGCATTTT. Translated: CASSRRTGHNQPQHF.

The CDR3 bases are TGTGCCAGCAGCTTGGAGGGGCTCAGGGATAGCAATCAGCCCCAGCATTTT. It specifies CASSLEGLRDSNQPQHF. The chain links TRBV5-6 to TRBJ1-5; D is perhaps TRBD1 (5 bases). Trimming took off 0 bases at V and 0 bases at J, with 13 bases between the two ends. CDR3 length equals 17 residues. CDR1 and CDR2 from the germline V gene are SGHDT and YYEEEE.

The chain carries TRBV13 and TRBJ2-3; weak D call: TRBD1 (5 bases). The V end was cut by 6 bases, the J end by 4 bases, with 11 bases between. CDR1 is PRHDT and CDR2 is FYEKMQ in the germline V gene (reference sequence). The CDR3 loop spans 13 amino acids. The CDR3 region is CASRPQGPDTQYF. The CDR3 nucleotides read TGTGCCAGCAGACCCCAGGGCCCAGATACGCAGTATTTT.

The chain carries TRBV19 and TRBJ2-7, with 8 bases aligning to TRBD2. CDR3 length: 15 amino acids. From germline, CDR1 is LNHDA and CDR2 SQIVND (reference sequence). J was trimmed by 3 bases and V by 5 bases; bases with no gene match: 9. The CDR3 DNA is TGTGCCAGTAGTCCCCGGGGGGGCCGGGGCTACGAGCAGTACTTC. Amino acids: CASSPRGGRGYEQYF.

The chain uses TRBV5-1 and TRBJ2-3; 7 bases map to TRBD2. Germline lookup yields CDR1 SGHRS and CDR2 YFSETQ. The CDR3 spans 17 residues. Trimming at V came to 4 bases and at J to 1 base, leaving 12 bases not matched to a gene. As DNA, the CDR3 is TGCGCCAGCAGCACCACCCGCGCGGGGGAACGCACAGATACGCAGTATTTT. Residues: CASSTTRAGERTDTQYF.

J is TRBJ1-1 and V is TRBV10-3; no reliable D call. Trimming removed 6 bases at V and 1 base at J, with 12 bases between. CDR1 ENHRY and CDR2 SYGVKD come from the germline V gene. CDR3 length equals 14 residues. The CDR3 loop is CAIRTVGSNTEAFF. CDR3 sequence (DNA): TGTGCCATCAGGACGGTTGGGTCGAACACTGAAGCTTTCTTT.

As DNA, the CDR3 is TGCGCCAGCAGCGACCTGGACAGCTACGAGCAGTACTTC. Translated: CASSDLDSYEQYF. The gene calls are TRBV5-1 and TRBJ2-7; D might be TRBD1 (6 bases). V was trimmed by 4 bases and J by 3 bases, leaving 11 bases between them. CDR3 length: 13 amino acids. Looked up from germline, CDR1 is SGHRS and CDR2 is YFSETQ.

V is TRBV15 and J is TRBJ1-2, with D hard to call. CDR1 and CDR2 (germline): LNHNV, YYDKDF (reference sequence). This CDR3 is 13 amino acids long. V was trimmed by 0 bases and J by 5 bases, leaving 7 bases between them. The CDR3 reads CATSREGRYGYTF. The CDR3 DNA follows: TGTGCCACCAGCAGAGAGGGCCGTTATGGCTACACCTTC. Variable domain in full (rest from reference TRBV15 and TRBJ1-2): DAMVIQNPRYQVTQFGKPVTLSCSQTLNHNVMYWYQQKSSQAPKLLFHYYDKDFNNEADTPDNFQSRRPNTSFCFLDIRSPGLGDTAMYLCATSREGRYGYTFGSGTRLTVV.

The rearrangement joins TRBV28 to TRBJ2-7; 8 bases match TRBD2. The V segment lost 5 bases and the J segment 3 bases; nucleotides outside the gene matches: 12. Germline V CDR1 and CDR2: MDHEN, SYDVKM. The CDR3 covers 16 residues. CDR3 residues: CASSPASAGEVYEQYF. CDR3 nucleotide sequence: TGTGCCAGCAGTCCCGCTTCAGCGGGAGAGGTCTACGAGCAGTACTTC.

V and J are TRBV29-1 and TRBJ2-3, with 8 bases matching TRBD2. Trimming at V came to 8 bases and at J to 5 bases, leaving 12 bases not matched to a gene. The CDR3 totals 14 residues. CDR1 is SQVTM and CDR2 is ANQGSEA in the germline V gene. CDR3 residues: CSFRQREFRDTQYF. In DNA, the CDR3 is TGCAGCTTCAGACAGCGGGAGTTTAGAGATACGCAGTATTTT.

This clone was seen a few times. V is TRBV19 and J is TRBJ2-5; D uncertain. The CDR3 is 12 residues long. Trimming took off 8 bases at V and 6 bases at J, with 13 bases between the two ends. CDR1 is LNHDA, CDR2 SQIVND, per germline (reference sequence). In DNA, the CDR3 is TGTGCCAGTGGCCCGACTTCGAAGACCCAGTACTTC. Translating gives CASGPTSKTQYF.

The DNA of the CDR3 is TGTGCCAGCAGCCAAGTGAAGCAAGGGGGAAACACCATATATTTT. Translating gives CASSQVKQGGNTIYF. The rearrangement joins TRBV4-2 to TRBJ1-3; D is ambiguous. Germline CDR1 is LGHNA and CDR2 is YNFKEQ. V lost 1 base to trimming and J lost 4 bases, with 11 bases between them. There are 15 residues in the CDR3.

The chain is built from TRBV27 and TRBJ2-1; 11 nucleotides align to TRBD2. Germline CDR1 is MNHEY and CDR2 is SMNVEV (reference sequence). The CDR3 is 15 residues long. With 4 bases clipped from V and 4 bases from J, the junction kept 3 bases outside the gene matches. In DNA form, the CDR3 reads TGTGCCAGCAGTTCAGGGACTAGCGGATACAATGAGCAGTTCTTC. This translates into CASSSGTSGYNEQFF.

The chain couples TRBV7-3 to TRBJ1-2; 7 nucleotides agree with TRBD1. CDR1 and CDR2 (germline): SGHTA, FQGTGA. The CDR3 covers 13 residues. Trimming cost V 5 bases and J 4 bases; bases outside gene matches: 4. The CDR3 spells CASSAGQRYGYTF. The DNA for the CDR3 is TGTGCCAGCAGCGCGGGACAGCGCTATGGCTACACCTTC.

The rearrangement uses TRBV30 and TRBJ2-7; 9 bases fit TRBD1. V dropped 2 bases and J dropped 10; count of bases not matched to a gene: 12. Looked up from germline, CDR1 is GTSNPN and CDR2 is SVGIG (reference sequence). This CDR3 is 14 amino acids long. The CDR3 DNA is TGTGCCTGGAGTACGGGACAGGGAAATTTCGTCCAGTACTTC. This codes for CAWSTGQGNFVQYF.

This chain joins TRBV19 and TRBJ2-2; D remains ambiguous. This CDR3 is 16 amino acids long. CDR1 and CDR2 from the germline V gene are LNHDA and SQIVND (reference sequence). V lost 1 base and J lost 2, with 11 bases in between. The CDR3 DNA follows: TGTGCCAGTAGTATAGGGCTGGGCGCAAACACCGGGGAGCTGTTTTTT. Its protein is CASSIGLGANTGELFF.

This rearrangement joins TRBV18 to TRBJ1-2; TRBD1 agrees at 7 bases. The germline CDR1 and CDR2 sequences are KGHSH and LQKENI. V gave up 3 bases and J gave up 4 bases; unmatched junction bases: 8. This CDR3 is 15 amino acids long. As DNA, the CDR3 is TGTGCCAGCTCACCCGACAGGGCGGTGGGCTATGGCTACACCTTC. As protein: CASSPDRAVGYGYTF.

The chain employs TRBV7-6 and TRBJ2-6, with 8 nucleotides matching TRBD1. The germline V gene has CDR1 SGHVS and CDR2 FNYEAQ. V lost 5 bases to trimming and J lost 0 bases; unmatched junction nucleotides: 12. The CDR3 consists of 19 residues. CDR3 coding DNA: TGTGCCAGCAGCCGAAGACCGGGACAGGCAGACTCTGGGGCCAACGTCCTGACTTTC. This encodes CASSRRPGQADSGANVLTF.

This chain connects TRBV4-1 to TRBJ1-4; D might be TRBD1 (5 bases). The CDR3 runs to 18 residues. Germline CDR1 reads MGHRA; CDR2 reads YSYEKL. The V end was cut by 1 base, the J end by 5 bases, with 20 bases between. CDR3 region: CASSQARVLGVKNEKLFF. CDR3 bases: TGCGCCAGCAGCCAAGCTCGAGTCCTAGGGGTAAAAAATGAAAAACTGTTTTTT.

This clone was seen at least ten times. Other DNA sequences in the same sample also yield this CDR3. V usage is TRBV6-1 and J usage is TRBJ2-7; the D gene is possibly TRBD1 (5 bases). This CDR3 is built from 12 residues. Looked up from germline, CDR1 is MNHNS and CDR2 is SASEGT. The germline V and J ends were trimmed by 6 bases and 2 bases, with 8 bases remaining between them. CDR3 nucleotide sequence: TGTGCCAGCAGAGGGGCAGCCTACGAGCAGTACTTC. Translated, it gives CASRGAAYEQYF.

The V and J genes are TRBV28 and TRBJ2-1; D unresolved. Per the germline V gene, CDR1 is MDHEN and CDR2 is SYDVKM. The CDR3 is made up of 18 amino acids. The V end lost 4 bases, the J end lost 0 bases, and 19 bases lay between the germline ends. The CDR3 nucleotides are TGTGCCAGCAGTTCACCCCCGGGCCGCGAAAGCTCCTACAATGAGCAGTTCTTC. Its translation: CASSSPPGRESSYNEQFF.

The chain is built from TRBV6-5 and TRBJ2-4; D call uncertain. This CDR3 has 13 residues. Per the germline V gene, CDR1 is MNHEY and CDR2 is SVGAGI. V was clipped by 5 bases and J by 5 bases, with 10 bases between them. The CDR3 nucleotides are TGTGCCAGCAGTCCCCAGGCACAAAACATTCAGTACTTC. Translating gives CASSPQAQNIQYF.